The 5 T cell receptor beta chains below were found in one sample sequenced in a study of T cells in Graves' hyperthyroidism and ophthalmopathy (dated by TCRdb to 2018 to 2020). Library preparation was by multiplex PCR. For sequencing, an Illumina HiSeq 2000 was employed. The TCR beta CDR3 regions were amplified from RNA transcripts. The first round of RT-PCR for the TCR CDR3 was performed with the HTBI primer set and the Qiagen OneStep RT-PCR kit. TCRdb reprocessed the public reads (quality trimming at Q25 with fastp, clone calling with MiXCR) and kept in-frame beta chains. Each record represents a unique CDR3 protein, reported with the most common genes and DNA among its rows. The sample table records hundreds of thousands of distinct CDR3 sequences; 14% of these occur just once. Roughly 10% of the sample is taken by the ten largest. Sequencing was done on a sample of blood. These receptor sequences come from a woman between 18 and 29 years old with Graves' hyperthyroidism.

This rearrangement joins TRBV7-9 to TRBJ2-3; D possibly matches TRBD1 or TRBD2 (5 bases each). V shed 2 bases and J shed 3 bases, with 12 bases lying between them. The germline CDR1 and CDR2 sequences are SEHNR and FQNEAQ (reference sequence). The CDR3 runs to 15 residues. CDR3 in amino acids: CASSLYRDPTDTQYF. The CDR3 nucleotides are TGTGCCAGCAGCTTATATAGGGACCCTACAGATACGCAGTATTTT.

This clonotype was recorded many times. The V call is TRBV29-1, the J call TRBJ1-1; D not resolved. Germline V gene data show CDR1 as SQVTM and CDR2 as ANQGSEA. This CDR3 is built from 13 residues. Trimming stripped 2 bases from V and 4 bases from J, with 11 bases between. The chain's CDR3 is CSVELPWGTEAFF. CDR3 coding DNA: TGCAGCGTTGAATTGCCCTGGGGCACTGAAGCTTTCTTT.

The table lists this clonotype with many counts. V and J are TRBV7-9 and TRBJ1-1; no reliable D call. V was trimmed by 2 bases and J by 6 bases, leaving 4 bases between them. CDR3 size: 11 residues. CDR1 is SEHNR and CDR2 is FQNEAQ in the germline V gene (reference sequence). The CDR3 region has the DNA TGTGCCAGCAGCTTATTCCCTGAAGCTTTCTTT. Its translation is CASSLFPEAFF.

The sample holds many counts of this clonotype. The V call is TRBV7-8, the J call TRBJ2-7; D not certain. The V end was cut by 3 bases, the J end by 4 bases, with 10 bases between. This CDR3 is built from 13 residues. Germline V gives CDR1 SGHVS, CDR2 FQNEAQ. The CDR3 loop is CASSFQLGYEQYF. The DNA of the CDR3 is TGTGCCAGCAGCTTTCAATTAGGTTACGAGCAGTACTTC.

The chain recombines TRBV14 with TRBJ2-1, with 8 bases identical to TRBD2. The junction had 10 bases not matched to a gene; V was cut back by 1 base and J by 5 bases. This CDR3 spans 17 amino acids. From germline, CDR1 is SGHDN and CDR2 FVKESK. This chain's CDR3 is CASSQVRRLAGDNEQFF. The CDR3 nucleotides read TGTGCCAGCAGCCAAGTACGGAGGCTAGCGGGCGACAATGAGCAGTTCTTC.